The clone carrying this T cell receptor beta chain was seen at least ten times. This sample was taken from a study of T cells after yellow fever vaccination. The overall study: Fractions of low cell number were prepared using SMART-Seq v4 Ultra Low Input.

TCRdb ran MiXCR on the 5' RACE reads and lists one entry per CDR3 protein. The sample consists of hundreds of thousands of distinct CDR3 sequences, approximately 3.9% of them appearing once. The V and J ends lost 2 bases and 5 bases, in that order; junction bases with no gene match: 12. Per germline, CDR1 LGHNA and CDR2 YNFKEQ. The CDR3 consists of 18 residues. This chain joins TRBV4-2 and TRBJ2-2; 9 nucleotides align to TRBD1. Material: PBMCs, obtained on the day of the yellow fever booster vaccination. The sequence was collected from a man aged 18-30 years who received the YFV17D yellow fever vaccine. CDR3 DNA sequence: TGTGCCAGCAGCCAATTGGGTGAACAGGGGGCGCGTACCGGGGAGCTGTTTTTT. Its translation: CASSQLGEQGARTGELFF.